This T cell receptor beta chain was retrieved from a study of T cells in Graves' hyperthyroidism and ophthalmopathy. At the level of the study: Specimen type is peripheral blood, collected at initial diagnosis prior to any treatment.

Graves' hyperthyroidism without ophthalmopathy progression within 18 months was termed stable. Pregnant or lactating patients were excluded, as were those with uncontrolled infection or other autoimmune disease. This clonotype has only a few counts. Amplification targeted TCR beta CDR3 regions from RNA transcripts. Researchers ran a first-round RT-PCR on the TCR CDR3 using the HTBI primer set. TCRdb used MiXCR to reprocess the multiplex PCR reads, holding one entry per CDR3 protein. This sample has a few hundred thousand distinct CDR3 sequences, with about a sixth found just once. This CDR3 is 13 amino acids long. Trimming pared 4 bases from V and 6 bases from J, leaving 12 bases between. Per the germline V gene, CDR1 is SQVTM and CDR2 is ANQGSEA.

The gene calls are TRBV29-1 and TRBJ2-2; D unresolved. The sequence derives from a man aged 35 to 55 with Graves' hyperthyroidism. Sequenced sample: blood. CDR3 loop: CSVAAVGPGELFF. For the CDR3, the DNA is TGCAGCGTTGCGGCAGTCGGTCCCGGGGAGCTGTTTTTT.